Here is one TCR beta chain with its context. Antigen specificity is unknown. Per germline, CDR1 SGHTA and CDR2 FQGNSA. The ends lost 1 base at V and 5 bases at J; junction bases unmatched: 5. The CDR3 loop spans 16 amino acids. The data belong to a study of cytomegalovirus exposure and HLA in healthy donors. Study-level results: Across donors, presence/absence analyses took sequencing depth to be roughly uniform. Association with HLA alleles at 0.05 false discovery rate was found for 17,000 or so TCR beta sequences in a later analysis. Among TCR sequences, most were rare, though some public TCRs appeared in many donors.

The study ran its PCR with 60 Vbeta and 13 Jbeta primers. The data were produced by immunoSEQ multiplex PCR, yet TCRdb's version contains in-frame clones alone and is incomplete. The table lists some 200,000 clones, approximately 83% of them singletons. The V gene is TRBV7-2, the J gene TRBJ1-5, with 10 bases identical to TRBD1. The sequence derives from a girl aged 10-17 years in good health and CMV-seronegative. The specimen sequenced was PBMCs. The CDR3 coding sequence is TGTGCCAGCAGCTTAGTCGTAGGGACAGGGGATCAGCCCCAGCATTTT. As protein: CASSLVVGTGDQPQHF.